A single sample gave rise to the 27 T cell receptor beta chains below, sequenced in a study of blood T cell repertoires in COVID-19. Clones were sequenced by immunoSEQ multiplex PCR, and TCRdb holds only the in-frame ones, with some missing. Here the sample spans about 49,000 clones, 75% to 90% being singletons. What was sequenced was peripheral blood. These receptors were obtained from a human donor in a cohort sampled during active COVID-19.

This chain connects TRBV3-1 (or the pseudogene TRBV3-2) to TRBJ2-7; D not certain. Germline CDR1 LGHDT, CDR2 YNNKEL (reference sequence). The germline V and J ends were trimmed by 0 bases and 5 bases, with 5 bases remaining between them. This CDR3 is built from 12 residues. CDR3 region: CASSQEAHEQYF. Here the CDR3 DNA reads TGTGCCAGCAGCCAAGAGGCCCACGAGCAGTACTTC.

The rearrangement links TRBV20-1 to TRBJ2-7, with D uncertain. This CDR3 spans 11 amino acids. Germline CDR1 and CDR2: DFQATT and SNEGSKA (reference sequence). CDR3 in amino acids: CSVVSSYEQYF. The DNA of the CDR3 is TGCAGCGTGGTTAGCTCCTACGAGCAGTACTTC.

This chain joins TRBV6-4 and TRBJ2-1; 10 bases are a match to TRBD2. In germline, CDR1 is MRHNA, CDR2 SNTAGT. Germline trimming cut 3 bases from V and 6 bases from J; bases unmatched to any gene: 2. The CDR3 sequence is 14 residues long. CDR3 nucleotide sequence: TGTGCCAGCAGTGAGGCTAGCGGGGGCAATGAGCAGTTCTTC. This gives the protein CASSEASGGNEQFF.

This sequence joins TRBV29-1 and TRBJ1-1; D is unclear. The V and J ends lost 4 bases and 4 bases respectively, with 13 bases between them. CDR3 length: 13 residues. Germline CDR1 and CDR2: SQVTM and ANQGSEA. CDR3 residues: CSVVNPRSTEAFF. As DNA, the CDR3 is TGCAGCGTTGTTAACCCTAGGAGCACTGAAGCTTTCTTT.

The rearrangement links TRBV10-1 to TRBJ2-2; weak D call: TRBD1 (6 bases). Germline CDR1 and CDR2: WNHNN and SYGVQD (reference sequence). Trimming took 6 bases from V and 0 from J, leaving 8 bases between them. The CDR3 length is 14 residues. The CDR3 DNA follows: TGCGCCAGCAGCAACAGGGCGAACACCGGGGAGCTGTTTTTT. Its translation: CASSNRANTGELFF.

The chain is built from TRBV9 and TRBJ1-1, with TRBD1 identical over 7 bases. The CDR3 is 15 residues long. CDR1 is SGDLS and CDR2 is YYNGEE in the germline V gene. Losses at the gene ends were 4 bases for V and 7 bases for J; bases not matched to a gene: 13. The chain's CDR3 is CASSIQTGTFNEAFF. In nucleotides, the CDR3 is TGTGCCAGCAGCATCCAGACAGGGACATTCAATGAAGCTTTCTTT.

The J gene is TRBJ1-4, the V gene TRBV19, with TRBD1 matching 8 bases. The CDR3 has 13 residues. Germline-derived CDR1 and CDR2 are LNHDA and SQIVND (reference sequence). Trimming removed 5 bases from V and 7 bases from J; junction bases left unmatched: 3. This CDR3 is CASSATGVEKLFF. The CDR3 DNA sequence: TGTGCCAGTAGTGCGACAGGGGTTGAAAAACTGTTTTTT.

V and J are TRBV6-5 and TRBJ2-2; 8 positions match TRBD2. Germline V CDR1 and CDR2: MNHEY, SVGAGI. V dropped 7 bases and J dropped 0; count of bases not matched to a gene: 4. This CDR3 has 15 residues. The CDR3 nucleotides read TGTGCCAGCACGCCCGGGGGGGCGAACACCGGGGAGCTGTTTTTT. Amino acid sequence: CASTPGGANTGELFF.

This clone was seen just once. The rearrangement uses TRBV6-1 and TRBJ1-1; weak D call: TRBD1 (5 bases). CDR1 is MNHNS, CDR2 SASEGT, per germline. The V and J ends lost 3 bases and 0 bases respectively, with 14 bases between them. CDR3 length equals 16 residues. CDR3 nucleotide sequence: TGTGCCAGCAGTGATAGAGGGGCGGGGATGAACACTGAAGCTTTCTTT. Protein sequence: CASSDRGAGMNTEAFF.

The rearrangement joins TRBV24-1 to TRBJ2-1, with a tentative D call TRBD1 (6 bases). This CDR3 spans 14 amino acids. The V gene's germline CDR1 is KGHDR and CDR2 SFDVKD. V lost 4 bases to trimming and J lost 4 bases, with 10 bases between them. CDR3 sequence (DNA): TGTGCCACCAGTGACCCAGGGGCTTACAATGAGCAGTTCTTC. This codes for CATSDPGAYNEQFF.

This clone was recorded a few times. The genes are TRBV18 and TRBJ1-1; no clear D. This CDR3 region has 14 residues. The V and J ends lost 2 bases and 1 base respectively, with 8 bases between them. The germline V gene encodes CDR1 KGHSH and CDR2 LQKENI. CDR3 sequence reads: CASSPGSGNTEAFF. The CDR3, as DNA: TGTGCCAGCTCACCAGGTTCGGGGAACACTGAAGCTTTCTTT.

The chain carries TRBV7-3 and TRBJ2-3, with a possible D match to TRBD1 (6 bases). There are 13 residues in the CDR3. The germline gives CDR1 SGHTA, CDR2 FQGTGA. Trimming left V 10 bases short and J 1 base short, with 12 bases between. Here the CDR3 reads CATSGGRTDTQYF. The CDR3 coding sequence is TGTGCCACCAGTGGGGGCCGCACAGATACGCAGTATTTT.

This clone was picked up one time. V is TRBV28 and J is TRBJ2-7, with 7 bases fitting TRBD2. This CDR3 region has 14 residues. J was trimmed by 2 bases and V by 3 bases; bases with no gene match: 4. Germline CDR1 MDHEN, CDR2 SYDVKM. The CDR3 sequence is CASSLGGGAYEQYF. Here the CDR3 DNA reads TGTGCCAGCAGTTTGGGTGGGGGGGCCTACGAGCAGTACTTC. Variable domain in full (rest from reference TRBV28 and TRBJ2-7): DVKVTQSSRYLVKRTGEKVFLECVQDMDHENMFWYRQDPGLGLRLIYFSYDVKMKEKGDIPEGYSVSREKKERFSLILESASTNQTSMYLCASSLGGGAYEQYFGPGTRLTVT.

The chain recombines TRBV4-3 with TRBJ1-1; 9 nucleotides match TRBD1. Germline trimming cut 0 bases from V and 12 bases from J; bases unmatched to any gene: 8. Per germline, CDR1 LGHNA and CDR2 YSLEER. The CDR3 loop spans 14 amino acids. The CDR3 region is CASSQDFGQGRTFF. CDR3 nucleotide sequence: TGCGCCAGCAGCCAAGATTTTGGACAGGGGAGAACTTTCTTT.

The chain recombines TRBV12-3 or TRBV12-4 with TRBJ1-2; TRBD1 might be the D (5 bases). CDR3 size: 13 residues. V was trimmed by 5 bases and J by 8 bases, leaving 15 bases between them. CDR3 nucleotides: TGTGCCAGCAGTGCGACAGCGACGAGCGGCTACACCTTC. Amino acids: CASSATATSGYTF.

The chain couples TRBV6-5 to TRBJ1-2, with 10 nucleotides matching TRBD1. Germline CDR1 is MNHEY and CDR2 is SVGAGI. The ends lost 5 bases at V and 5 bases at J; junction bases unmatched: 5. The CDR3 length is 14 residues. The CDR3 coding sequence is TGTGCCAGCAGTCCACTGGGACAGGGGTATGGCTACACCTTC. This encodes CASSPLGQGYGYTF.

V gene TRBV6-2 or TRBV6-3 combines with J gene TRBJ2-7; 8 bases are a match to TRBD1. This CDR3 has 15 amino acids. V shed 4 bases, J shed 3 bases, and the junction held 8 bases outside the gene matches. Germline CDR1 MNHEY, CDR2 SVGEGT. The CDR3 here is CASSFFGTGGYEQYF. For the CDR3, the DNA is TGTGCCAGCAGTTTCTTCGGGACAGGAGGCTACGAGCAGTACTTC.

J is TRBJ2-6 and V is TRBV30, with D possibly matching TRBD1 (5 bases). CDR1 and CDR2 from the germline V gene are GTSNPN and SVGIG (reference sequence). V dropped 0 bases and J dropped 6 bases, with 9 bases sitting between them. CDR3 length equals 14 residues. Written as DNA, the CDR3 is TGTGCCTGGAGTGTGGGCAGGGTGGCCAACGTCCTGACTTTC. Its protein product is CAWSVGRVANVLTF.

The sample holds a few counts of this clone. This chain joins TRBV2 and TRBJ1-2; tentatively, D is TRBD1 (6 bases). The CDR3 sequence is 14 residues long. CDR1 is SNHLY, CDR2 FYNNEI, per germline. V was shortened by 2 bases and J by 4 bases, with 11 bases between the two germline ends. CDR3 loop: CASSEQGLIYGYTF. The CDR3, as DNA: TGTGCCAGCAGTGAACAGGGGCTGATCTATGGCTACACCTTC.

This clone was seen just once. The chain uses TRBV5-4 and TRBJ1-2; no clear D. Deletions cut 0 bases from V and 4 bases from J, with 7 bases between. From germline, CDR1 is SGHNT and CDR2 YYREEE (reference sequence). The CDR3 loop spans 13 amino acids. The CDR3 spells CASSLGSGYGYTF. The CDR3, as DNA: TGTGCCAGCAGCTTGGGGTCAGGCTATGGCTACACCTTC.

The rearrangement joins TRBV5-1 to TRBJ2-5; a weak D match, TRBD1 (6 bases). The germline gives CDR1 SGHRS, CDR2 YFSETQ. The CDR3 has 13 amino acids. With 0 bases removed from V and 5 bases from J, the gap between germline ends came to 8 bases. CDR3 protein: CASSLDRVETQYF. The CDR3 DNA reads as TGCGCCAGCAGCTTGGACAGGGTGGAGACCCAGTACTTC.

This chain links TRBV30 with TRBJ2-5; no clear D. Germline CDR1 and CDR2: GTSNPN and SVGIG (reference sequence). Trimming cost V 5 bases and J 5 bases, with 18 bases left between them. CDR3 length: 14 residues. In DNA form, the CDR3 reads TGTGCCTGGGGGAAACAGTCAATTAGGGAGACCCAGTACTTC. As protein: CAWGKQSIRETQYF.

The rearrangement links TRBV18 to TRBJ2-7; TRBD1 matches at 9 bases. The length of the CDR3 is 15 residues. CDR1 KGHSH and CDR2 LQKENI come from the germline V gene. V lost 2 bases and J lost 2; bases outside the gene matches: 4. DNA for the CDR3: TGTGCCAGCTCACCAGGGACAGGGAATCCCTACGAGCAGTACTTC. Its protein is CASSPGTGNPYEQYF.

This chain links TRBV6-4 with TRBJ1-1; D may be TRBD1 (6 bases). CDR3 length: 18 amino acids. The V gene's germline CDR1 is MRHNA and CDR2 SNTAGT. V gave up 8 bases and J gave up 0 bases, with 25 bases separating them. The CDR3 bases are TGTGCCAGCGGGTTCCGGGACAAGCTTCCCCCCTTGAACACTGAAGCTTTCTTT. It codes for CASGFRDKLPPLNTEAFF.

J is TRBJ2-7 and V is TRBV1; TRBD2 is taken as the D call from the table, unchecked against the DNA. TRBV1 is assigned pseudogene status. This CDR3 contains 18 residues. The CDR3 sequence is CTSSRGLAGGPTWGEQYF. In nucleotides, the CDR3 is TGCACCAGCAGCCGAGGACTAGCGGGGGGGCCGACTTGGGGCGAGCAGTACTTC.

The rearrangement joins TRBV5-1 to TRBJ1-1, with 7 nucleotides matching TRBD1. The CDR3 sequence is 13 residues long. The germline CDR1 and CDR2 sequences are SGHRS and YFSETQ. Trimming removed 0 bases from V and 7 bases from J; junction bases left unmatched: 3. The CDR3 coding sequence is TGCGCCAGCAGCTTGGAGGGGACAGTTGAAGCTTTCTTT. This sequence encodes CASSLEGTVEAFF.

This sequence joins TRBV28 and TRBJ2-7; TRBD1 might be the D (5 bases). The CDR3 is made up of 16 amino acids. Germline V gene data show CDR1 as MDHEN and CDR2 as SYDVKM. The germline V and J ends were trimmed by 7 bases and 2 bases, with 21 bases remaining between them. CDR3 loop: CASKRAPGLATYEQYF. CDR3 nucleotide sequence: TGTGCCAGCAAAAGGGCCCCAGGGCTTGCGACCTACGAGCAGTACTTC.